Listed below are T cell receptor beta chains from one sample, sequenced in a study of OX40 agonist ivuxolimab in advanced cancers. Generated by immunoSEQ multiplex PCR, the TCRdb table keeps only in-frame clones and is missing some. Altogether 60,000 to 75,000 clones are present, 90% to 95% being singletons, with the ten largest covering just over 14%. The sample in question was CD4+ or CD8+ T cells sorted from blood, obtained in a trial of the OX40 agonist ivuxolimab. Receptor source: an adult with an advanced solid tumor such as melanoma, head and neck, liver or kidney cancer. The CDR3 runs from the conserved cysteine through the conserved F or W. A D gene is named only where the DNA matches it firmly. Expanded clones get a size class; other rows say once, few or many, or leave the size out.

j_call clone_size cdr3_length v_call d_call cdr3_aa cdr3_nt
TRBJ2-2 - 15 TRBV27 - CASSLFGGNTGELFF TGTGCCAGCAGTTTATTTGGGGGGAACACCGGGGAGCTGTTTTTT
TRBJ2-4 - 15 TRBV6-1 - CATAGTLLAKNIQYF TGTGCCACCGCCGGGACACTTCTAGCCAAAAACATTCAGTACTTC
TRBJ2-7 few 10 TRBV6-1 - CAGGWDEQYF TGTGCCGGGGGTTGGGACGAGCAGTACTTC
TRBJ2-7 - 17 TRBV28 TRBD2 CASRLPRDSGSSYEQYF TGTGCCAGCAGGCTACCCAGGGATAGCGGGAGTTCCTACGAGCAGTACTTC
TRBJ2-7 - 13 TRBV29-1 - CSVQGTLSYEQYF TGCAGCGTGCAGGGGACCCTCTCCTACGAGCAGTACTTC
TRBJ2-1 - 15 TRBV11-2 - CASSSVTGPYNEQFF TGTGCCAGCAGCTCCGTCACAGGGCCCTACAATGAGCAGTTCTTC
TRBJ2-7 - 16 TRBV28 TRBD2 CASRGHIAGVSNEQYF TGTGCCAGCAGGGGCCATATAGCGGGAGTATCGAACGAGCAGTACTTC
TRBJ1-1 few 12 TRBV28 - CASRTPGFEAFF TGTGCCAGCAGGACCCCAGGTTTTGAAGCTTTCTTT
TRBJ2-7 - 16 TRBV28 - CASSPPRGGLYYEQYF TGTGCCAGCAGCCCCCCCCGTGGGGGGCTTTACTACGAGCAGTACTTC
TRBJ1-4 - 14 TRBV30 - CAWSVFGGNEKLFF TGTGCCTGGAGTGTATTCGGGGGTAATGAAAAACTGTTTTTT
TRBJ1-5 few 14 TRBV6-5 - CASSYSGESQPQHF TGTGCCAGCAGTTACAGTGGGGAATCACAGCCCCAGCATTTT
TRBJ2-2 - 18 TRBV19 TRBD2 CASSIKGLAGPNTGELFF TGTGCCAGTAGTATAAAAGGGCTAGCGGGACCTAACACCGGGGAGCTGTTTTTT
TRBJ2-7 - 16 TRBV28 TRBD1 CASRSPGQGLGYEQYF TGTGCCAGCAGGTCACCGGGACAGGGCTTGGGCTACGAGCAGTACTTC
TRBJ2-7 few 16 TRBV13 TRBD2 CASSFGLAGASYEQYF TGTGCCAGCAGCTTCGGACTAGCGGGCGCCTCCTACGAGCAGTACTTC
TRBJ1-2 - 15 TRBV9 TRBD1 CASSLGTGGNYGYTF TGTGCCAGCAGCCTCGGGACAGGGGGCAACTATGGCTACACCTTC
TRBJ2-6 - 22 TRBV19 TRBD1 CASSILTWGQGGTASGANVLTF TGTGCCAGTAGTATCCTAACGTGGGGACAGGGAGGGACAGCGTCTGGGGCCAACGTCCTGACTTTC
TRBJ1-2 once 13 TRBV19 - CASSHMSDYGYTF TGTGCCAGTAGTCATATGTCTGACTATGGCTACACCTTC
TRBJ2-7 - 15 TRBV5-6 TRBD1 CASSWGQPGGYEQYF TGTGCCAGCAGCTGGGGACAGCCAGGGGGCTACGAGCAGTACTTC
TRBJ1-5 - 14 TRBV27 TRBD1 CASSLIQGVSPQHF TGTGCCAGCAGTTTAATTCAGGGGGTCTCGCCCCAGCATTTT
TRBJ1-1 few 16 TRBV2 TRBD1 CASSTPRTGGHTEAFF TGTGCCAGCAGTACCCCGCGGACAGGGGGGCACACTGAAGCTTTCTTT
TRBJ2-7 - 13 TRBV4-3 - CASSPRESYEQYF TGCGCCAGCAGCCCCCGGGAGTCCTACGAGCAGTACTTC
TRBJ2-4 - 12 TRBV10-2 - CASSKEGILQYF TGCGCCAGCAGCAAAGAAGGGATCCTTCAGTACTTC
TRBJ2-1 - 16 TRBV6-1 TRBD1 CASSEASGGGYNEQFF TGTGCCAGCAGTGAAGCATCAGGGGGCGGCTACAATGAGCAGTTCTTC
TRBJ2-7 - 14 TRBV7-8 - CASSLVAGGYEQYF TGTGCCAGCAGCTTAGTGGCAGGTGGCTACGAGCAGTACTTC
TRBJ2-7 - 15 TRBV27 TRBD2 CASKRAGGASYEQYF TGTGCCAGCAAAAGAGCGGGAGGGGCATCCTACGAGCAGTACTTC
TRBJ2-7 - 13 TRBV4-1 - CASSQGGRYEQYF TGCGCCAGCAGCCAAGGTGGCCGCTACGAGCAGTACTTC
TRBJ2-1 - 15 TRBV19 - CASSAGTTEYNEQFF TGTGCCAGTAGTGCCGGGACAACGGAATACAATGAGCAGTTCTTC
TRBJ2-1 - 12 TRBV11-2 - CASSPRYNEQFF TGTGCCAGCAGCCCCCGGTACAATGAGCAGTTCTTC
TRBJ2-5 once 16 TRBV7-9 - CASSQIPLATRETQYF TGTGCCAGCAGCCAAATCCCTCTAGCGACCCGGGAGACCCAGTACTTC
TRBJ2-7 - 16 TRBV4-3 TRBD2 CASSQDSRLASYEQYF TGCGCCAGCAGCCAAGATTCCCGACTAGCGAGTTACGAGCAGTACTTC
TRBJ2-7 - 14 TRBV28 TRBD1 CASSLRGGLYEQYF TGTGCCAGCAGTCTCAGAGGGGGCCTTTACGAGCAGTACTTC
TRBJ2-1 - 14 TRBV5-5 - CASSPETFYNEQFF TGTGCCAGCAGCCCTGAGACTTTCTACAATGAGCAGTTCTTC
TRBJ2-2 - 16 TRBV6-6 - CASSYRGGIGYGELFF TGTGCCAGCAGTTACAGGGGAGGAATCGGATACGGGGAGCTGTTTTTT